The rows below give T cell receptor beta chains drawn from one sample of a study of regulatory T cells in long-lasting Graves disease. TCRdb independently ran MiXCR on the multiplex PCR reads; one entry per CDR3 protein. The sample lists around 460,000 distinct CDR3 sequences, 20% to 25% occurring once. The source was peripheral blood mononuclear cells (PBMCs), collected when the disease was refractory, from a patient treated with antithyroid drugs. These receptors originate from a female donor with Graves disease. CDR3s include the opening cysteine and the closing phenylalanine or tryptophan. The D gene is left open where the match is weak. Rows may omit the clone size; those that give it use once, few, many or a size class.

d_gene,abundance,v_gene,j_gene,CDR3aa,CDR3nt
.,few,TRBV10-3,TRBJ1-3,CAISDIKNTIYF,TGTGCCATCAGTGACATAAAAAACACCATATATTTT
TRBD1,.,TRBV7-2,TRBJ2-7,CASSPERGPGYEQYF,TGTGCCAGCAGCCCAGAGAGGGGGCCTGGCTACGAGCAGTACTTC
.,.,TRBV4-2,TRBJ1-2,CASSQDYSREGGYTF,TGTGCCAGCAGCCAAGATTATTCCAGGGAGGGTGGCTACACCTTC
TRBD1,.,TRBV27,TRBJ1-2,CASGSGGWYGYTF,TGTGCCAGCGGCTCAGGGGGATGGTATGGCTACACCTTC
TRBD2,many,TRBV2,TRBJ2-5,CALKGASGGETQYF,TGTGCCCTAAAGGGGGCTAGCGGGGGGGAGACCCAGTACTTC
.,.,TRBV2,TRBJ1-4,CASKLTRNEKLFF,TGTGCCAGCAAACTGACCCGTAATGAAAAACTGTTTTTT
TRBD1,many,TRBV28,TRBJ2-7,CASSDGTGPSYEQYF,TGTGCCAGCAGTGATGGGACAGGGCCTTCCTACGAGCAGTACTTC
TRBD2,.,TRBV9,TRBJ2-7,CASSPPGGADSYEQYF,TGTGCCAGCAGCCCCCCCGGGGGGGCCGACTCCTACGAGCAGTACTTC
TRBD1,.,TRBV27,TRBJ2-2,CASSSGTGKTGELFF,TGTGCCAGCAGTTCCGGGACAGGGAAAACCGGGGAGCTGTTTTTT
.,.,TRBV7-9,TRBJ2-2,CASSSFLRDGELFF,TGTGCCAGCAGCTCCTTTCTCCGGGACGGGGAGCTGTTTTTT
.,.,TRBV2,TRBJ2-7,CASKNGAGSSYEQYF,TGTGCCAGCAAAAATGGGGCAGGGAGCTCCTACGAGCAGTACTTC
.,many,TRBV2,TRBJ1-2,CASWRDSMTF,TGTGCCAGCTGGCGAGACAGTATGACCTTC
.,few,TRBV18,TRBJ2-3,CASSPDHTQYF,TGTGCCAGCTCACCGGACCATACGCAGTATTTT
.,.,TRBV28,TRBJ2-7,CASIRQGRSYEQYF,TGTGCCAGCATCAGGCAGGGGCGCTCCTACGAGCAGTACTTC
TRBD1,many,TRBV7-9,TRBJ1-2,CASSTTGAENYGYTF,TGTGCCAGCAGCACTACAGGGGCGGAGAACTATGGCTACACCTTC